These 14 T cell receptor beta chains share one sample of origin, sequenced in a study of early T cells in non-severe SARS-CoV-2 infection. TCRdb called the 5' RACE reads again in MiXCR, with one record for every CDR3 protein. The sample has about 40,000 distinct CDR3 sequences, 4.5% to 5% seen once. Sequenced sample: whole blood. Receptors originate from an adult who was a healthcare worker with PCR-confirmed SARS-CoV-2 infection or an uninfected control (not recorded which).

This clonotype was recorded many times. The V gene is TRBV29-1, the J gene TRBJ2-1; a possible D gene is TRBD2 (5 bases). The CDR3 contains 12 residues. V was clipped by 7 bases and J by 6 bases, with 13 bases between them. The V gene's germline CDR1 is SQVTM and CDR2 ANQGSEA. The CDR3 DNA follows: TGCAGCGCTCTCCGGGGAATCAATGAGCAGTTCTTC. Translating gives CSALRGINEQFF.

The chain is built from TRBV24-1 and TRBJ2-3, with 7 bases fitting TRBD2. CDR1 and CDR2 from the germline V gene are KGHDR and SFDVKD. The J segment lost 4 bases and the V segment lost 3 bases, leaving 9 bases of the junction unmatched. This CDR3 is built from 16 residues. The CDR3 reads CATSDGLSGVPDTQYF. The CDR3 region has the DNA TGTGCCACCAGTGATGGACTCAGCGGGGTACCAGATACGCAGTATTTT.

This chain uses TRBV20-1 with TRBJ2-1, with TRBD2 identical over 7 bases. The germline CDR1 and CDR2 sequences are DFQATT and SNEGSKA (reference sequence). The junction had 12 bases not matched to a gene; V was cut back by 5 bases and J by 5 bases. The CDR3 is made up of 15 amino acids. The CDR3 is CSALNWGEGNNEQFF. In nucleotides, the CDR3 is TGCAGTGCTTTAAATTGGGGGGAGGGTAACAATGAGCAGTTCTTC.

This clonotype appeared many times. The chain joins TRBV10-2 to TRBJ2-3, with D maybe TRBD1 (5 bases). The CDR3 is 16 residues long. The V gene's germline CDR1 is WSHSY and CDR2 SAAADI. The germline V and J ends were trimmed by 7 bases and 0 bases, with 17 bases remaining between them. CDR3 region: CASTDPAWGSTDTQYF. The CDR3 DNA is TGCGCCAGCACCGACCCAGCCTGGGGCAGCACAGATACGCAGTATTTT.

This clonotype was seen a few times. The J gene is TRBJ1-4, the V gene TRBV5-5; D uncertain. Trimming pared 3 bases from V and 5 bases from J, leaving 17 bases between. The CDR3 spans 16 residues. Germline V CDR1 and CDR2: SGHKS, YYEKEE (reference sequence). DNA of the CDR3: TGTGCCAGCAGCTACGATGGTAGGATGGGGAATGAAAAACTGTTTTTT. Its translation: CASSYDGRMGNEKLFF.

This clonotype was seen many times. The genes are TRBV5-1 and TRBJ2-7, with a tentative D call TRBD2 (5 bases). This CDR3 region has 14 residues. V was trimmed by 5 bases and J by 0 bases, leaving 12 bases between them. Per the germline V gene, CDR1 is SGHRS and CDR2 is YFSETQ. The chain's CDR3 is CASRVTGSSYEQYF. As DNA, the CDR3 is TGCGCCAGCAGAGTGACGGGGAGCTCCTACGAGCAGTACTTC.

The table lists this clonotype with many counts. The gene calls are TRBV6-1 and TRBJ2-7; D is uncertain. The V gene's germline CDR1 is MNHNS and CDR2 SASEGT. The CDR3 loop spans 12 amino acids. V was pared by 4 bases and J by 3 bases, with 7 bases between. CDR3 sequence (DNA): TGTGCCAGCAGTGTGCCTAACTACGAGCAGTACTTC. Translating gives CASSVPNYEQYF.

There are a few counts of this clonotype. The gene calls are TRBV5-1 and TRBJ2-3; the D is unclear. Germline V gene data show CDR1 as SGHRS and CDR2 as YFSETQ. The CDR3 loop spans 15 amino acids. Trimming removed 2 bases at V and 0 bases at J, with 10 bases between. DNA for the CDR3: TGCGCCAGCAGCTTTCGGAGCGCTAGCACAGATACGCAGTATTTT. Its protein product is CASSFRSASTDTQYF. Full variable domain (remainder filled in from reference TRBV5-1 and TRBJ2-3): KAGVTQTPRYLIKTRGQQVTLSCSPISGHRSVSWYQQTPGQGLQFLFEYFSETQRNKGNFPGRFSGRQFSNSRSEMNVSTLELGDSALYLCASSFRSASTDTQYFGPGTRLTVL.

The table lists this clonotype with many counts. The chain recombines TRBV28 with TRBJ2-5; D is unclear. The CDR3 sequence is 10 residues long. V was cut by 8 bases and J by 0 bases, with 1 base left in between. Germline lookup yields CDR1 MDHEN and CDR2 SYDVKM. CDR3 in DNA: TGTGCCAGCGACCAAGAGACCCAGTACTTC. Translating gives CASDQETQYF.

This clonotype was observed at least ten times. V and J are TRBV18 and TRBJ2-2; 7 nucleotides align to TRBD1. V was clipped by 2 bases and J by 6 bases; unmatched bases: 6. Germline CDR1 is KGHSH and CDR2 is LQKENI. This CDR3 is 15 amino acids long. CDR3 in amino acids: CASSPETGISGELFF. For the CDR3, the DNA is TGTGCCAGCTCACCAGAGACAGGGATTTCCGGGGAGCTGTTTTTT.

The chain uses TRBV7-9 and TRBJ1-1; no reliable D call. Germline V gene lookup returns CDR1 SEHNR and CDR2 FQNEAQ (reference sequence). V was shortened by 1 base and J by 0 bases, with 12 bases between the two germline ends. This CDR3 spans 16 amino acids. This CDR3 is CASSLVNLIVNTEAFF. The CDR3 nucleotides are TGTGCCAGCAGCTTAGTCAATCTTATAGTGAACACTGAAGCTTTCTTT.

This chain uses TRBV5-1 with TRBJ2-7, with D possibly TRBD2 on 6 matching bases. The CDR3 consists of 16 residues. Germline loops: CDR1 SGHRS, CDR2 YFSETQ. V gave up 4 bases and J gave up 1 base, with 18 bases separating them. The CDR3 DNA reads TGCGCCAGCAGCCCTACCGGGACTCAAACATCCTACGAGCAGTACTTC. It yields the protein CASSPTGTQTSYEQYF.

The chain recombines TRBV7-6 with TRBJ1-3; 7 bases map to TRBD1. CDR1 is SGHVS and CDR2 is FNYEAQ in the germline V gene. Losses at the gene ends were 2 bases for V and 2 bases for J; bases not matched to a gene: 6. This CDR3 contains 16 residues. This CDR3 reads CASSLSHTGAGNTIYF. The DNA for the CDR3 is TGTGCCAGCAGCTTATCCCACACAGGGGCTGGAAACACCATATATTTT.

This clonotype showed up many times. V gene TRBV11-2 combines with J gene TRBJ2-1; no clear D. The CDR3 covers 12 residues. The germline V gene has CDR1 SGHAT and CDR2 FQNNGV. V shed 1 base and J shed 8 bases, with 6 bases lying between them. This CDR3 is CASSLGRDEQFF. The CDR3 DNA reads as TGTGCCAGCAGCTTAGGAAGAGATGAGCAGTTCTTC. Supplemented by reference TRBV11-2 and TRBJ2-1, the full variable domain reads EAGVAQSPRYKIIEKRQSVAFWCNPISGHATLYWYQQILGQGPKLLIQFQNNGVVDDSQLPKDRFSAERLKGVDSTLKIQPAKLEDSAVYLCASSLGRDEQFFGPGTRLTVL.